The source of this T cell receptor (beta chain) is a study of cytomegalovirus exposure and HLA in healthy donors. At the level of the study: There were 300 to 400 genotyped donors. Of these, 81% fell in the genetic ancestry cluster associated with self-reported Caucasian donors. Findings and limits, study-wide: Researchers reported in a later analysis that a missense DCLRE1C variant was tied to TCR beta V- and J-gene trimming. It was about 180 TCR beta chains that were listed as cytomegalovirus-associated.

In regard to this clone: Its antigen is not known.

Donors likely had unrecorded immune exposures despite being nominally healthy when sampled. The germline gives CDR1 GTSNPN, CDR2 SVGIG (reference sequence). V was trimmed by 1 base and J by 3 bases, leaving 7 bases between them. CDR3 length: 13 amino acids. Use of 60 Vbeta and 13 Jbeta primers characterized the PCR. Clones were read by immunoSEQ multiplex PCR, and TCRdb kept only the in-frame ones, dropping some. The sample includes 100,000 to 150,000 clones, 80% of them seen just once. The specimen was PBMCs. This clonotype was obtained from a female donor in good health and CMV-seronegative. The V gene is TRBV30, the J gene TRBJ1-5; perhaps TRBD1 as D (5 bases). CDR3 residues: CAWSDRYNQPQHF. The CDR3 coding sequence is TGTGCCTGGAGTGACAGGTACAATCAGCCCCAGCATTTT.